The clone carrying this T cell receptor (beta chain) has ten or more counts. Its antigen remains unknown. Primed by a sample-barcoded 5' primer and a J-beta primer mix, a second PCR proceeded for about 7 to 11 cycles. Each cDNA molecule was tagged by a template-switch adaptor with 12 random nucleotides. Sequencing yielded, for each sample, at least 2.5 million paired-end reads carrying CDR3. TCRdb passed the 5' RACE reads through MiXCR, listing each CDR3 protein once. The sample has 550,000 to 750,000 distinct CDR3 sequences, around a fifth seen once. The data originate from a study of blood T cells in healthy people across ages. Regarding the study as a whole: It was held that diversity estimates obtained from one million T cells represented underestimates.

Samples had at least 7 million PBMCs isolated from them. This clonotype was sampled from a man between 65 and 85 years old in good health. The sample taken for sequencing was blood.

The CDR3: CASSLGDGTNNQPQHF. In nucleotides, the CDR3 is TGTGCCAGCAGCTTAGGAGACGGGACCAACAATCAGCCCCAGCATTTT. The chain employs TRBV7-9 and TRBJ1-5; tentatively, D is TRBD1 (5 bases). CDR3 length: 16 amino acids. V lost 1 base and J 3 bases, leaving 13 bases between the germline ends. Per germline, CDR1 SEHNR and CDR2 FQNEAQ (reference sequence).